These 2 T cell receptor beta chains were all obtained from the same sample, sequenced in a study of shared clonotypes between healthy human individuals (dated by TCRdb to about 2020). Library preparation used the immunoSEQ multiplex PCR assay. The source is immuneACCESS, and TCRdb retained only in-frame sequences with V and J called. Part of the clones is not carried over; for the studies checked, unresolved V genes explain less than half of this, and the remainder is unexplained. The sample includes roughly 2.6 million clones, with roughly nine tenths observed a single time. The ten largest clones capture over 0.12% of the sample. Source material: naive CD4+ T cells sorted from blood. The sample's cell subset or site label is to be understood as: CD45RA+ positively selected. The receptors derive from a man aged 18 to 30 in good health.

As concerns this clone: Additional DNA sequences in this sample encode the identical CDR3. The chain uses TRBV5-1 and TRBJ2-5; weak D call: TRBD1 (6 bases). Trimming stripped 4 bases from V and 2 bases from J, with 9 bases between. The germline gives CDR1 SGHRS, CDR2 YFSETQ. The CDR3 is 13 amino acids. The CDR3 is CASSTGQQETQYF. CDR3 DNA: TGCGCCAGCAGCACGGGACAACAAGAGACCCAGTACTTC. Variable domain in full (rest from reference TRBV5-1 and TRBJ2-5): KAGVTQTPRYLIKTRGQQVTLSCSPISGHRSVSWYQQTPGQGLQFLFEYFSETQRNKGNFPGRFSGRQFSNSRSEMNVSTLELGDSALYLCASSTGQQETQYFGPGTRLLVL.

The chain uses TRBV5-1 and TRBJ2-3; D unclear. The CDR3 consists of 15 residues. The germline V gene has CDR1 SGHRS and CDR2 YFSETQ. V dropped 3 bases and J dropped 1 base, with 12 bases sitting between them. CDR3 in amino acids: CASSSPAKGTDTQYF. For the CDR3, the DNA is TGCGCCAGCAGCTCCCCCGCGAAGGGCACAGATACGCAGTATTTT.